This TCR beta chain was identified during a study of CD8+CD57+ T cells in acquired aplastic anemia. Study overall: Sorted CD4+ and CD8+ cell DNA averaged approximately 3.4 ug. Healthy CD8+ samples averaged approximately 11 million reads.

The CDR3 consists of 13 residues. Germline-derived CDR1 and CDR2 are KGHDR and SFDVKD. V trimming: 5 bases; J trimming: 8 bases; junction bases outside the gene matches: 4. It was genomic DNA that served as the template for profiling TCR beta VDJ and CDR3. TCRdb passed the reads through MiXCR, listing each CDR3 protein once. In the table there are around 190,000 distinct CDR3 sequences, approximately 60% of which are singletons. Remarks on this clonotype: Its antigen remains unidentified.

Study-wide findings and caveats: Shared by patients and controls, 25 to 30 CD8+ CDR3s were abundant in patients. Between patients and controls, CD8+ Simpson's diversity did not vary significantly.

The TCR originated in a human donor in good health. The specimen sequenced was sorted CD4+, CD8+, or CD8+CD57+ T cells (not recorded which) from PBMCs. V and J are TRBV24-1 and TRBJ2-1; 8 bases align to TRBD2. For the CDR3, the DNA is TGTGCCACCAGTGTACCGGGAGGGCATGAGCAGTTCTTC. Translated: CATSVPGGHEQFF.